Shown below are 16 T cell receptor beta chains from a single sample sequenced in a study of T cells in Graves' hyperthyroidism and ophthalmopathy (dated by TCRdb to between 2017 and 2020). Receptor libraries were prepared by multiplex PCR. Sequencing relied on an Illumina HiSeq 2000. TCR beta CDR3 regions were amplified from RNA transcripts. The first round of RT-PCR for the TCR CDR3 was performed with the HTBI primer set and the Qiagen OneStep RT-PCR kit. The public reads were reprocessed in TCRdb via fastp at Q25 and MiXCR, keeping in-frame beta chains. Every distinct CDR3 protein forms one entry, paired with its most common genes and DNA. The sample includes over 200,000 distinct CDR3 sequences, with roughly a sixth observed a single time. Of the sample, 50% falls within the top ten clones. Sequencing was performed on blood. The receptors were sampled from a man aged 50 to 60 with Graves' hyperthyroidism.

This clonotype was seen at least ten times. The chain uses TRBV10-2 and TRBJ1-1, with D unclear. The CDR3 extends over 11 amino acids. Germline CDR1 is WSHSY and CDR2 is SAAADI. V lost 2 bases and J 4 bases, leaving 2 bases between the germline ends. CDR3 loop: CASSEGTEAFF. The CDR3 DNA follows: TGCGCCAGCAGTGAGGGCACTGAAGCTTTCTTT.

Ten or more counts support this clonotype. The genes are TRBV6-1 and TRBJ2-7, with TRBD1 identical over 7 bases. The CDR3 is 15 residues long. V lost 6 bases and J lost 3; bases outside the gene matches: 11. CDR1 is MNHNS, CDR2 SASEGT, per germline. The CDR3 nucleotides read TGTGCCAGCAGACGCTCCCCGACAGGGTTCTACGAGCAGTACTTC. It yields the protein CASRRSPTGFYEQYF.

The J gene is TRBJ2-5, the V gene TRBV9, with D perhaps TRBD2 (6 bases). The CDR3 is 12 residues long. V lost 6 bases, J lost 4 bases, and 10 bases lay in between. In germline, CDR1 is SGDLS, CDR2 YYNGEE. For the CDR3, the DNA is TGTGCCAGCAATAAGGGAGGAGAGACCCAGTACTTC. As protein: CASNKGGETQYF.

This clonotype was seen many times. The V gene is TRBV7-9, the J gene TRBJ2-1; D could derive from TRBD1 or TRBD2 (6 bases each). CDR3 length equals 14 residues. CDR1 is SEHNR, CDR2 FQNEAQ, per germline (reference sequence). Trimming cost V 2 bases and J 5 bases, with 10 bases left between them. The CDR3 loop reads CASSLRGANNEQFF. The CDR3, as DNA: TGTGCCAGCAGCTTAAGGGGGGCGAACAATGAGCAGTTCTTC.

This clonotype was recorded many times. The CDR3 loop is CSVDPEGLETQYF. In DNA, the CDR3 is TGCAGCGTTGACCCTGAGGGGTTGGAGACCCAGTACTTC. The chain recombines TRBV29-1 with TRBJ2-5; perhaps D is TRBD1 or TRBD2 (5 bases each). The CDR3 extends over 13 amino acids. Germline assignment: CDR1 SQVTM and CDR2 ANQGSEA. V lost 3 bases, J lost 5 bases, and 13 bases lay in between.

This clonotype turned up a few times. The rearrangement joins TRBV6-1 to TRBJ2-7, with a possible D match to TRBD2 (6 bases). The V gene's germline CDR1 is MNHNS and CDR2 SASEGT. This CDR3 has 13 residues. With 10 bases removed from V and 2 bases from J, the gap between germline ends came to 15 bases. The CDR3: CATEPGLAYEQYF. Here the CDR3 DNA reads TGTGCCACCGAACCGGGACTGGCCTACGAGCAGTACTTC.

This clonotype was recorded at least ten times. The rearrangement uses TRBV28 and TRBJ2-5, with D perhaps matching TRBD1 (5 bases). Trimming stripped 4 bases from V and 4 bases from J, with 10 bases between. The CDR3 has 13 amino acids. CDR1 and CDR2 (germline): MDHEN, SYDVKM. DNA of the CDR3: TGTGCCAGCAGTTGGGTGGGGCGAGAGACCCAGTACTTC. Protein product: CASSWVGRETQYF.

This clonotype was counted ten times or more. The chain couples TRBV18 to TRBJ2-7; a weak D match, TRBD1 (6 bases). V shed 8 bases and J shed 6 bases, with 26 bases lying between them. The CDR3 consists of 16 residues. Germline CDR1 reads KGHSH; CDR2 reads LQKENI. The CDR3 here is CASTQVTGQGFGEQYF. CDR3 in DNA: TGTGCCAGCACTCAAGTAACAGGGCAGGGATTTGGCGAGCAGTACTTC.

This clonotype has at least ten counts. The chain is built from TRBV30 and TRBJ2-5, with a possible D match to TRBD1 (5 bases). This CDR3 comprises 14 residues. The V gene's germline CDR1 is GTSNPN and CDR2 SVGIG (reference sequence). V was shortened by 2 bases and J by 2 bases, with 12 bases between the two germline ends. The CDR3 loop reads CAWSPQDTQETQYF. DNA for the CDR3: TGTGCCTGGAGTCCGCAGGACACGCAAGAGACCCAGTACTTC. Complete variable domain (other parts from reference TRBV30 and TRBJ2-5): SQTIHQWPATLVQPVGSPLSLECTVEGTSNPNLYWYRQAAGRGLQLLFYSVGIGQISSEVPQNLSASRPQDRQFILSSKKLLLSDSGFYLCAWSPQDTQETQYFGPGTRLLVL.

This chain uses TRBV18 with TRBJ1-2; 10 positions agree with TRBD1. CDR1 and CDR2 from the germline V gene are KGHSH and LQKENI. J gave up 8 bases and V 3 bases, and 12 bases lay outside the gene matches. This CDR3 contains 16 residues. DNA for the CDR3: TGTGCCAGCTCACCTCGGGACAGGGGTTGGGGATCCGGCTACACCTTC. Protein product: CASSPRDRGWGSGYTF.

This clonotype was seen ten or more times. The chain carries TRBV7-2 and TRBJ2-2; 7 bases line up with TRBD2. The CDR3 loop spans 15 amino acids. Germline values: CDR1 SGHTA, CDR2 FQGNSA. Trimming cost V 7 bases and J 3 bases; bases outside gene matches: 8. In DNA, the CDR3 is TGTGCCAGCATCCCCGGGAGGTTGGACACCGGGGAGCTGTTTTTT. This codes for CASIPGRLDTGELFF.

This clonotype was seen at least ten times. The rearrangement joins TRBV11-2 to TRBJ1-1, with D hard to call. The CDR3 length is 11 residues. The germline V gene encodes CDR1 SGHAT and CDR2 FQNNGV. V lost 3 bases, J lost 7 bases, and 6 bases lay in between. CDR3 residues: CASSLAVEAFF. CDR3 sequence (DNA): TGTGCCAGCAGCTTGGCAGTTGAAGCTTTCTTT.

The V gene is TRBV28, the J gene TRBJ1-1, with D possibly TRBD1 on 6 matching bases. CDR1 MDHEN and CDR2 SYDVKM come from the germline V gene. The V end lost 5 bases, the J end lost 4 bases, and 14 bases lay between the germline ends. The CDR3 is 14 amino acids. The CDR3 region is CASSRDTSFTEAFF. In nucleotides, the CDR3 is TGTGCCAGCAGTCGGGACACCTCTTTCACTGAAGCTTTCTTT.

The table lists this clonotype with many counts. V is TRBV27 and J is TRBJ1-3; tentatively, D is TRBD1 (5 bases). Trimming stripped 6 bases from V and 15 bases from J, with 18 bases between. The CDR3 has 12 residues. Germline V gene sequence: CDR1 MNHEY, CDR2 SMNVEV (reference sequence). The CDR3 spells CASSTPGLAGYF. For the CDR3, the DNA is TGTGCCAGCAGCACCCCGGGACTAGCGGGATATTTT.

This clonotype was recorded a few times. The genes are TRBV5-8 and TRBJ2-1; D possibly uses TRBD1 or TRBD2 (6 bases each). CDR1 is SGHTS and CDR2 is YDEGEE in the germline V gene. Trimming removed 2 bases from V and 3 bases from J, with 15 bases in between. The CDR3 totals 16 residues. CDR3 sequence: CASSFEAQGLYNEQFF. The DNA of the CDR3 is TGTGCCAGCAGCTTCGAGGCACAGGGACTCTACAATGAGCAGTTCTTC.

This clonotype was detected many times. The chain employs TRBV7-2 and TRBJ2-5; D possibly uses TRBD1 or TRBD2 (6 bases each). Germline V gene lookup returns CDR1 SGHTA and CDR2 FQGNSA. V was trimmed by 1 base and J by 1 base, leaving 10 bases between them. The CDR3 sequence is 15 residues long. CDR3 in amino acids: CASSLEGGTQETQYF. DNA of the CDR3: TGTGCCAGCAGCTTAGAGGGGGGAACCCAAGAGACCCAGTACTTC.